This TCR beta chain is from a study of T-cell reconstitution after alpha-beta-depleted transplantation in children. CDR1 and CDR2 from the germline V gene are SGHRS and YFSETQ. V was cut by 0 bases and J by 8 bases, with 9 bases left in between. This CDR3 spans 13 amino acids. Library preparation (for TCRbeta) was performed with unique molecular identifiers. A single record per CDR3 protein comes from TCRdb applying MiXCR to the PCR reads. The profile shows about 360,000 distinct CDR3 sequences, 10% to 15% of them singletons. Many counts were recorded for this clonotype. The chain is built from TRBV5-1 and TRBJ2-1; the D gene could be TRBD1 or TRBD2 (5 bases each). The material was PBMCs, obtained from the stem cell graft. This receptor was obtained from a human donor who donated a stem cell graft to a child with Fanconi anemia. This CDR3 reads CASSLGGSDEQFF. The DNA of the CDR3 is TGCGCCAGCAGCTTGGGGGGGTCCGATGAGCAGTTCTTC.